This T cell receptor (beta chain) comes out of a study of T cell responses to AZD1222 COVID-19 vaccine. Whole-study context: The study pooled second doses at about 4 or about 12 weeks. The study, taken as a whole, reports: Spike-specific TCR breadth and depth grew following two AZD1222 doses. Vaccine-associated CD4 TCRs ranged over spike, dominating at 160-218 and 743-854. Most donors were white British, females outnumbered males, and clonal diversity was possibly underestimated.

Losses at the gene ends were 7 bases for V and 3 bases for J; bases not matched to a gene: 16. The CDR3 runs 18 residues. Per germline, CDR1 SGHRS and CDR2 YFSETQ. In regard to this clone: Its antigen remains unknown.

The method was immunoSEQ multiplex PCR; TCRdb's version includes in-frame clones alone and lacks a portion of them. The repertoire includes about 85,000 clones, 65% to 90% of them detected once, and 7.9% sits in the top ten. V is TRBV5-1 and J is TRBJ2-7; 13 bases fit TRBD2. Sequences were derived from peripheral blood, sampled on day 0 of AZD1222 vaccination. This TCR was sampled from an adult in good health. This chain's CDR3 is CASAWGPGLAGRVYEQYF. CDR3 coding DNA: TGCGCCAGCGCCTGGGGCCCGGGACTAGCGGGAAGAGTCTACGAGCAGTACTTC.